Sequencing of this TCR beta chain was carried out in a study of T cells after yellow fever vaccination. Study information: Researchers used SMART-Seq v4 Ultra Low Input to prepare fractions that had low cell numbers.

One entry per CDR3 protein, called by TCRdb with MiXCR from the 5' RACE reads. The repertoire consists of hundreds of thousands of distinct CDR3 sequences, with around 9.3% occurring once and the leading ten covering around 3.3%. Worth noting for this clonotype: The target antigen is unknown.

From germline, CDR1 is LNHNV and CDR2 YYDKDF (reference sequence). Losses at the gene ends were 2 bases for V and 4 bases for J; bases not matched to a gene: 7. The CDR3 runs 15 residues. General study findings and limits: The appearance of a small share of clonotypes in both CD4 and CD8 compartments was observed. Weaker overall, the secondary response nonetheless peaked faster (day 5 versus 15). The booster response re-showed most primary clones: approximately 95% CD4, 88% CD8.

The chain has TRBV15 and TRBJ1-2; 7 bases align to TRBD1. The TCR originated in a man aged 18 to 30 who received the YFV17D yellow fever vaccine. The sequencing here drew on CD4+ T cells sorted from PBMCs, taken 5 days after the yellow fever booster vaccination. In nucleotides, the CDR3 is TGTGCCACCAGCAGACATGGGACAGATTTCTATGGCTACACCTTC. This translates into CATSRHGTDFYGYTF.